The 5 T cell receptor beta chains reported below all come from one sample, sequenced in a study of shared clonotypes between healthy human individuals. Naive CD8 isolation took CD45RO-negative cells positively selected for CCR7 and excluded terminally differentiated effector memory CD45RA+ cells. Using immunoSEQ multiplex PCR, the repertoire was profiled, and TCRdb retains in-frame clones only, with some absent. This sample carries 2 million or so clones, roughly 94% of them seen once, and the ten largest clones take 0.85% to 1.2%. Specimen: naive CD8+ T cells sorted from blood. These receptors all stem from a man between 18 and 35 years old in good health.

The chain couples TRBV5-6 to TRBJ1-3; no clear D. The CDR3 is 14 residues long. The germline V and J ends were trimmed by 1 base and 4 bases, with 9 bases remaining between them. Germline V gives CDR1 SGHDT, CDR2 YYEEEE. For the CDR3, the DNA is TGTGCCAGCAGCTTGAAGAGAGCCGGAAACACCATATATTTT. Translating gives CASSLKRAGNTIYF.

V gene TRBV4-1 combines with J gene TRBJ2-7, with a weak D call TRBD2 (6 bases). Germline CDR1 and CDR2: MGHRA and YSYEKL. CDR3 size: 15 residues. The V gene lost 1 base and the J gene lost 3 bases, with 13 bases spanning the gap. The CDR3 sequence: CASSQVRDGGYEQYF. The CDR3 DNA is TGCGCCAGCAGCCAAGTAAGGGACGGGGGCTACGAGCAGTACTTC.

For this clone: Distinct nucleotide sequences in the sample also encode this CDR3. The CDR3 spells CASSVEGANTEAFF. The DNA for the CDR3 is TGTGCCAGCAGCGTCGAGGGGGCAAACACTGAAGCTTTCTTT. V is TRBV9 and J is TRBJ1-1; 7 bases match TRBD1. Trimming at V came to 2 bases and at J to 2 bases, leaving 3 bases not matched to a gene. The germline V gene encodes CDR1 SGDLS and CDR2 YYNGEE. The CDR3 is 14 residues long.

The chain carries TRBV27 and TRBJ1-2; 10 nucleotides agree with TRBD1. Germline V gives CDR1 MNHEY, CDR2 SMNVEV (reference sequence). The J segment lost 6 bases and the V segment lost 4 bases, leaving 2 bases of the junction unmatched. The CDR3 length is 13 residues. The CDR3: CASSSGTGDGYTF. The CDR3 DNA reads TGTGCCAGCAGTTCCGGGACAGGGGATGGCTACACCTTC.

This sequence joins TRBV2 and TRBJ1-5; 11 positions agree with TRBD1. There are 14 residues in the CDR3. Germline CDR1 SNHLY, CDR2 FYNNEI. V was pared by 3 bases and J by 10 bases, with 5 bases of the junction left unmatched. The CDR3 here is CASSDGQGAGPQHF. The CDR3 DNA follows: TGTGCCAGCAGTGACGGACAGGGGGCCGGTCCCCAGCATTTT.